A selection of T cell receptor beta chains follows, all from one sample in a study of PD-1 blockade in classical Hodgkin lymphoma. Some clones are missing from TCRdb's copy, which holds only in-frame ones; the method was immunoSEQ multiplex PCR. The sample holds about 97,000 clones; roughly 84% are singletons and the top ten take roughly an eighth. Sequences were derived from peripheral blood mononuclear cells (PBMCs), sampled at baseline. The source is a human donor with classical Hodgkin lymphoma. Both conserved end residues are part of each CDR3. D genes are given only for firm matches. Only part of the rows carry a size: once, few, many, or a class if the clone is expanded.

>TRBV29-1|NA|NA|TRBJ2-5
CSVEVLETQYF
TGCAGCGTTGAAGTATTAGAGACCCAGTACTTC
>TRBV19|TRBD2|NA|TRBJ2-3
CASSTFFSGITDTQYF
TGTGCCAGTAGTACATTCTTTAGCGGGATCACAGATACGCAGTATTTT
>TRBV2|NA|NA|TRBJ1-2
CASRPPPRQVYYGYTF
TGTGCCAGCAGGCCCCCCCCCAGACAGGTCTACTATGGCTACACCTTC
>TRBV7-2|NA|NA|TRBJ2-7
CASSLQWSYEQYF
TGTGCCAGCAGCCTCCAGTGGTCCTACGAGCAGTACTTC
>TRBV11-2|NA|once|TRBJ1-3
CASSLYRGNSGNTIYF
TGTGCCAGCAGCCTCTACCGGGGGAACTCTGGAAACACCATATATTTT
>TRBV6-1|NA|NA|TRBJ1-2
CASSQLPTGAVGYTF
TGTGCCAGCAGCCAACTTCCGACAGGAGCTGTTGGCTACACCTTC
>TRBV5-1|TRBD2|NA|TRBJ2-3
CASSQEREALDTQYF
TGCGCCAGCAGCCAAGAGCGGGAGGCGCTAGATACGCAGTATTTT
>TRBV9|NA|NA|TRBJ1-1
CASSNQGNTEAFF
TGTGCCAGCTCCAATCAGGGGAACACTGAAGCTTTCTTT
>TRBV9|NA|NA|TRBJ2-1
CASSVASLVNEQFF
TGTGCCAGCAGCGTAGCGAGCCTTGTCAATGAGCAGTTCTTC
>TRBV18|NA|NA|TRBJ2-5
CASSPGQQETQYF
TGTGCCAGCTCACCTGGACAGCAAGAGACCCAGTACTTC
>TRBV5-6|NA|NA|TRBJ2-7
CASSPVGGPSYEQYF
TGTGCCAGCAGCCCCGTGGGGGGCCCGTCCTACGAGCAGTACTTC
>TRBV28|NA|NA|TRBJ1-3
CASGDPSGNTIYF
TGTGCCAGCGGCGACCCCTCTGGAAACACCATATATTTT
>TRBV2|NA|NA|TRBJ1-2
CASNGTPYGYTF
TGTGCCAGCAACGGGACCCCCTATGGCTACACCTTC
>TRBV7-2|TRBD2|NA|TRBJ2-7
CASSDGLAGALREQYF
TGTGCCAGCAGCGACGGACTAGCGGGAGCCCTCCGGGAGCAGTACTTC
>TRBV18|NA|NA|TRBJ2-5
CASSPNPPGAETQYF
TGTGCCAGCTCCCCGAATCCACCAGGGGCCGAGACCCAGTACTTC
>TRBV19|NA|NA|TRBJ2-1
CASSFLGGNEQFF
TGTGCCAGTAGTTTCCTGGGGGGAAATGAGCAGTTCTTC
>TRBV30|TRBD1|NA|TRBJ1-1
CAWGARDRGRGMNTEAFF
TGTGCCTGGGGAGCCCGGGACAGGGGAAGGGGCATGAACACTGAAGCTTTCTTT
>TRBV2|NA|NA|TRBJ2-1
CASSVRGHLNNEQFF
TGTGCCAGCAGTGTCCGCGGACACCTGAACAATGAGCAGTTCTTC
>TRBV4-1|TRBD1|NA|TRBJ2-7
CASSQGTGASYEQYF
TGCGCCAGCAGCCAAGGGACAGGGGCGAGCTACGAGCAGTACTTC
>TRBV19|NA|NA|TRBJ2-2
CASSIVSGPGELFF
TGTGCCAGTAGTATAGTCTCAGGGCCCGGGGAGCTGTTTTTT
>TRBV6-1|NA|NA|TRBJ1-5
CASSESGQIQPQHF
TGTGCCAGCAGTGAAAGTGGACAGATTCAGCCCCAGCATTTT
>TRBV19|TRBD1|NA|TRBJ1-2
CASSTDRGGYTF
TGTGCCAGTAGTACTGACAGGGGAGGCTACACCTTC
>TRBV19|NA|NA|TRBJ2-2
CASRRGLNTGELFF
TGTGCCAGCCGGCGGGGTTTGAACACCGGGGAGCTGTTTTTT
>TRBV5-6|TRBD2|NA|TRBJ2-3
CATSIAGGSTDTQYF
TGTGCCACCTCCATAGCGGGAGGCTCCACAGATACGCAGTATTTT
>TRBV27|NA|NA|TRBJ2-7
CASSFSTSYEQYF
TGTGCCAGCAGTTTTTCCACGTCCTACGAGCAGTACTTC
>TRBV15|NA|NA|TRBJ2-2
CATSRENTGELFF
TGTGCCACCAGCAGAGAGAACACCGGGGAGCTGTTTTTT
>TRBV28|TRBD2|NA|TRBJ2-5
CASSKPRGGRPETQYF
TGTGCCAGCAGCAAACCCCGGGGCGGGAGACCGGAGACCCAGTACTTC
>TRBV5-8|NA|NA|TRBJ2-5
CASSLGQPQETQYF
TGTGCCAGCAGCTTGGGACAGCCACAAGAGACCCAGTACTTC
>TRBV7-2|NA|NA|TRBJ2-7
CASSLVQGVDEQYF
TGTGCCAGCAGCTTAGTGCAGGGAGTCGACGAGCAGTACTTC
>TRBV9|NA|once|TRBJ1-4
CASSVEPANEKLFF
TGTGCCAGCAGCGTAGAGCCAGCAAATGAAAAACTGTTTTTT
>TRBV11-1|NA|few|TRBJ2-3
CASSLQGGTDTQYF
TGTGCCAGCAGCTTGCAGGGCGGCACAGATACGCAGTATTTT
>TRBV7-2|NA|NA|TRBJ1-1
CASSLFGGSSTEAFF
TGTGCCAGCAGCTTATTCGGGGGTTCAAGCACTGAAGCTTTCTTT
>TRBV6-5|NA|NA|TRBJ2-7
CASSSTGVGEQYF
TGTGCCAGCAGTTCCACAGGTGTTGGGGAGCAGTACTTC
>TRBV6-6|TRBD2|NA|TRBJ2-2
CASSASGMGTGELFF
TGTGCCAGCAGTGCCAGCGGGATGGGGACCGGGGAGCTGTTTTTT
>TRBV7-2|NA|NA|TRBJ1-1
CASSYIIPGWIGVTEAFF
TGTGCCAGCAGCTATATTATTCCGGGATGGATAGGGGTCACTGAAGCTTTCTTT
>TRBV7-2|TRBD2|NA|TRBJ2-2
CASSIRLAVTGELFF
TGTGCCAGCAGCATTAGACTAGCGGTCACCGGGGAGCTGTTTTTT
>TRBV15|TRBD1|NA|TRBJ2-2
CATSIWTGGGTGELFF
TGTGCCACCAGTATATGGACAGGGGGTGGCACCGGGGAGCTGTTTTTT
>TRBV10-1|TRBD2|NA|TRBJ2-2
CASSASGTIGTGELFF
TGCGCCAGCAGTGCCTCCGGGACTATCGGCACCGGGGAGCTGTTTTTT
>TRBV30|NA|NA|TRBJ1-5
CAWSFSGRRNQPQHF
TGTGCCTGGAGTTTCTCGGGCAGACGCAATCAGCCCCAGCATTTT
>TRBV7-8|NA|NA|TRBJ1-5
CATADGSNQPQHF
TGTGCCACCGCGGACGGTAGCAATCAGCCCCAGCATTTT
>TRBV7-9|NA|NA|TRBJ1-4
CASSLGSPNEKLFF
TGTGCCAGCAGCTTAGGGTCTCCTAATGAAAAACTGTTTTTT
>TRBV15|TRBD2|NA|TRBJ2-3
CATSLGGRITDTQYF
TGTGCCACCAGCCTGGGCGGGAGAATCACAGATACGCAGTATTTT
>TRBV18|TRBD1|NA|TRBJ2-2
CASSYGQGTNTGELFF
TGTGCCAGCTCATATGGACAGGGTACGAACACCGGGGAGCTGTTTTTT
>TRBV5-6|NA|NA|TRBJ1-2
CASTENSPNYGYTF
TGTGCCAGCACCGAAAACTCTCCGAACTATGGCTACACCTTC
>TRBV7-3|TRBD2|NA|TRBJ2-1
CASSLTRTSGTNEQFF
TGTGCCAGCAGCTTAACTAGGACTAGCGGGACCAATGAGCAGTTCTTC
>TRBV11-1|TRBD2|few|TRBJ2-6
CASSLAGMGGTGANVLTF
TGTGCCAGCAGCTTAGCGGGAATGGGAGGGACTGGGGCCAACGTCCTGACTTTC
>TRBV10-1|TRBD1|NA|TRBJ2-5
CASSDPGQGAFGETQYF
TGCGCCAGCAGCGACCCGGGACAGGGGGCTTTTGGGGAGACCCAGTACTTC
>TRBV6-1|NA|NA|TRBJ2-7
CASSETGFEQYF
TGTGCCAGCAGTGAAACAGGGTTCGAGCAGTACTTC
>TRBV7-8|NA|few|TRBJ1-5
CASSDRRSNSNQPQHF
TGTGCCAGCAGCGACCGACGGAGCAATAGCAATCAGCCCCAGCATTTT
>TRBV9|TRBD2|NA|TRBJ2-5
CASSVATAGGLEETQYF
TGTGCCAGCAGCGTAGCTACGGCGGGAGGCCTAGAAGAGACCCAGTACTTC
>TRBV7-8|TRBD2|NA|TRBJ2-3
CASSLDGGTDTQYF
TGTGCCAGCAGCTTAGACGGGGGGACAGATACGCAGTATTTT
>TRBV20-1|NA|NA|TRBJ1-2
CSAIRGDGYTF
TGCAGTGCTATCAGGGGCGATGGCTACACCTTC
>TRBV7-2|TRBD1|NA|TRBJ2-7
CASSLAGQGYYEQYF
TGTGCCAGCAGCTTAGCGGGACAGGGATACTACGAGCAGTACTTC
>TRBV7-6|NA|few|TRBJ2-1
CASSLALRGSYNEQFF
TGTGCCAGCAGCTTAGCGCTGAGGGGGAGTTACAATGAGCAGTTCTTC
>TRBV19|NA|few|TRBJ2-1
CASSLTSIFSYNEQFF
TGTGCCAGTAGTCTGACTTCGATTTTCTCCTACAATGAGCAGTTCTTC
>TRBV7-3|TRBD2|NA|TRBJ2-1
CASSTRLAGYNEQFF
TGTGCCAGCAGCACAAGACTAGCGGGTTACAATGAGCAGTTCTTC
>TRBV28|NA|NA|TRBJ1-1
CASKLPGRGGVNTEAFF
TGTGCCAGCAAACTCCCCGGTAGAGGGGGGGTGAACACTGAAGCTTTCTTT